This T cell receptor beta chain was found in a study of radiation and T cells in renal cell carcinoma. Whole-study findings and limits: No pretreatment tumor biopsies were available for baseline clonotypes.

Regarding this clone: The target antigen is unknown.

Specified time point: blood 4 weeks post-SBRT, at nephrectomy. The treatment is: 15 Gy SBRT to primary tumor, nephrectomy 4 weeks later. Nephrectomy followed 15 Gy stereotactic body radiation by 4 weeks. Radiation-treated patients gave blood at baseline, week 2 and week 4. Assay: immunoSEQ multiplex PCR; the TCRdb copy retains only in-frame clones and omits some. Of tens of thousands of clones in the sample, 80% to 90% were seen once. Germline V lookup: CDR1 SEHNR, CDR2 FQNEAQ (reference sequence). The ends were cut back, 5 bases at V and 1 base at J, with 11 bases in the middle. The CDR3 length is 14 residues.

The rearrangement links TRBV7-9 to TRBJ1-1, with D maybe TRBD1 (5 bases). This receptor was taken from a woman aged 70-85 years with renal cell carcinoma. The sequences come from blood, collected from a patient whose treatment included radiotherapy and nephrectomy. CDR3 sequence reads: CASSQPDRNTEAFF. CDR3 coding DNA: TGTGCCAGCAGCCAACCCGACAGGAACACTGAAGCTTTCTTT.